The 10 T cell receptor beta chains below were found in one sample sequenced in a study of T cells after yellow fever vaccination. Via MiXCR, TCRdb re-called the 5' RACE reads, giving one row per CDR3 protein. In the table there are 200,000 to 300,000 distinct CDR3 sequences, 13% of which are singletons. The sequenced sample was CD4+ T cells sorted from PBMCs, obtained 45 days after the yellow fever booster vaccination. The receptors originated from a young man who received the YFV17D yellow fever vaccine.

V and J are TRBV6-1 and TRBJ2-5; 11 positions match TRBD1. The V segment lost 6 bases and the J segment 5 bases; nucleotides outside the gene matches: 8. The V gene's germline CDR1 is MNHNS and CDR2 SASEGT. This CDR3 contains 15 residues. CDR3 residues: CASSRGQGDWETQYF. In DNA, the CDR3 is TGTGCCAGCAGCCGGGGACAGGGGGATTGGGAGACCCAGTACTTC.

This clonotype has only a few counts. The chain joins TRBV3-1 to TRBJ2-1, with D possibly matching TRBD1 (6 bases). CDR1 and CDR2 from the germline V gene are LGHDT and YNNKEL (reference sequence). The V gene lost 4 bases and the J gene lost 0 bases, with 13 bases spanning the gap. This CDR3 contains 16 residues. The DNA for the CDR3 is TGTGCCAGCAGCCTCCCACAGGGACCCTCCTACAATGAGCAGTTCTTC. It translates to CASSLPQGPSYNEQFF.

There are a few counts of this clonotype. The genes are TRBV7-2 and TRBJ2-3; TRBD2 aligns across 13 bases. Per the germline V gene, CDR1 is SGHTA and CDR2 is FQGNSA. The J segment lost 3 bases and the V segment lost 2 bases, leaving 2 bases of the junction unmatched. The CDR3 covers 16 residues. Here the CDR3 reads CASSLRTSGRTDTQYF. CDR3 coding DNA: TGTGCCAGCAGCTTAAGGACTAGCGGGAGAACAGATACGCAGTATTTT.

This chain connects TRBV5-1 to TRBJ2-7, with unresolved D. Trimming stripped 2 bases from V and 2 bases from J, with 8 bases between. The CDR3 spans 13 residues. Germline V gene data show CDR1 as SGHRS and CDR2 as YFSETQ. The CDR3: CASSLSTTYEQYF. In DNA, the CDR3 is TGCGCCAGCAGCTTAAGTACAACCTACGAGCAGTACTTC.

V usage is TRBV11-2 and J usage is TRBJ2-7, with D maybe TRBD2 (5 bases). This CDR3 is built from 15 residues. V gave up 2 bases and J gave up 2 bases, with 13 bases separating them. CDR1 and CDR2 (germline): SGHAT, FQNNGV. DNA for the CDR3: TGTGCCAGCAGCTTATCTCTAGCAAGTCCCTACGAGCAGTACTTC. Protein: CASSLSLASPYEQYF. Full variable domain (outside the CDR3, taken from reference TRBV11-2 and TRBJ2-7): EAGVAQSPRYKIIEKRQSVAFWCNPISGHATLYWYQQILGQGPKLLIQFQNNGVVDDSQLPKDRFSAERLKGVDSTLKIQPAKLEDSAVYLCASSLSLASPYEQYFGPGTRLTVT.

This clonotype has just a few counts. The rearrangement joins TRBV11-2 to TRBJ2-5, with 10 bases aligning to TRBD2. Unmatched junction bases numbered 8, after V lost 5 bases and J lost 5 bases. The length of the CDR3 is 15 residues. Germline-derived CDR1 and CDR2 are SGHAT and FQNNGV. CDR3 protein: CASSQREGRGETQYF. CDR3 nucleotide sequence: TGTGCCAGCAGCCAGCGGGAGGGCCGGGGGGAGACCCAGTACTTC.

This clonotype has a handful of counts. This chain links TRBV7-2 with TRBJ1-6, with TRBD1 matching over 9 bases. The CDR3 sequence is 15 residues long. Germline V gives CDR1 SGHTA, CDR2 FQGNSA. The J segment lost 9 bases and the V segment lost 0 bases, leaving 3 bases of the junction unmatched. The CDR3 region has the DNA TGTGCCAGCAGCTTAGCGTTGGGACAGGGTTCACCCCTCCACTTT. It specifies CASSLALGQGSPLHF.

The chain couples TRBV20-1 to TRBJ2-3, with TRBD2 matching 7 bases. The CDR3 spans 15 residues. Germline CDR1 reads DFQATT; CDR2 reads SNEGSKA (reference sequence). V shed 5 bases and J 2 bases; nucleotides not matched to a gene: 10. The DNA of the CDR3 is TGCAGTGCTCCCTCCGGGACTATGCACACAGATACGCAGTATTTT. It is translated as CSAPSGTMHTDTQYF.

V usage is TRBV10-3 and J usage is TRBJ2-7; the match to TRBD2 covers 9 bases. J was trimmed by 6 bases and V by 11 bases; bases with no gene match: 11. The CDR3 covers 13 residues. Per the germline V gene, CDR1 is ENHRY and CDR2 is SYGVKD. The CDR3 nucleotides read TGTGCCGCCGGCGGGAGGGGTGTAGGCGAGCAGTACTTC. It codes for CAAGGRGVGEQYF.

The gene calls are TRBV7-2 and TRBJ2-5; TRBD2 agrees at 8 bases. Trimming at V came to 1 base and at J to 7 bases, leaving 11 bases not matched to a gene. Germline values: CDR1 SGHTA, CDR2 FQGNSA. The CDR3 has 16 amino acids. The CDR3 nucleotides read TGTGCCAGCAGCTTAGGTGGTTCGGCGGGAGGAGCGACCCAGTACTTC. It translates to CASSLGGSAGGATQYF.